The T cell receptor (beta chain) described here comes from a study of beta chain features in type 1 diabetes. General observations from the study: Resolution of whether HLA type affects TCRB rearrangement was not achieved here.

In germline, CDR1 is MDHEN, CDR2 SYDVKM. The CDR3 has 15 amino acids. The V gene lost 4 bases and the J gene lost 0 bases, with 7 bases spanning the gap. Since all of the isolated RNA was reverse transcribed, expressed TCRB transcripts were what got sequenced. Here immunoSEQ multiplex PCR was the method, and the copy in TCRdb shows in-frame clones only, minus some. The sample includes some 400,000 clones, over 13% of them seen just once. This clone has only a few counts. Its antigen is not known. The sample comprised naive CD4+ T cells from blood. The TCR originated in a woman between 18 and 29 years old in good health. The chain uses TRBV28 and TRBJ2-6; D not resolved. The CDR3 sequence: CASSSGHSGANVLTF. The DNA for the CDR3 is TGTGCCAGCAGTTCAGGCCACTCTGGGGCCAACGTCCTGACTTTC.